The rows below give T cell receptor beta chains drawn from one sample of a study of blood T cell repertoires in COVID-19. Sequencing used immunoSEQ multiplex PCR; TCRdb keeps in-frame clones, though not all of them. Of about 270,000 clones in the sample, roughly 86% were seen once. The sample comprised PBMCs or T cells enriched from blood (not recorded which). The receptors originated from a woman in her twenties or thirties who had recovered from COVID-19. Each CDR3 is given with its conserved first and last residue. D genes are given only for firm matches. A clone size is listed for some rows: how often the clone was seen (once, few, many), or a class if it is expanded.

size: few; V: TRBV19; D: .; J: TRBJ1-1; DNA: TGTGCCAGCAGGGGATATGTGTACACTGAAGCTTTCTTT; CDR3: CASRGYVYTEAFF
size: .; V: TRBV7-9; D: .; J: TRBJ2-7; DNA: TGTGCCAGCAGCCCGTGGACAGCTAGCTCCTACGAGCAGTACTTC; CDR3: CASSPWTASSYEQYF
size: .; V: TRBV2; D: .; J: TRBJ1-5; DNA: TGTGCCAGCAGTGCGGGACAGCCCCAGCATTTT; CDR3: CASSAGQPQHF
size: .; V: TRBV10-1; D: TRBD1; J: TRBJ1-5; DNA: TGCGCCTCCAACCGACAGGGTAATCAGCCCCAGCATTTT; CDR3: CASNRQGNQPQHF
size: .; V: TRBV27; D: .; J: TRBJ2-1; DNA: TGTGCCAGCAGTATCTCTGCGGATGAGCAGTTCTTC; CDR3: CASSISADEQFF
size: .; V: TRBV5-4; D: .; J: TRBJ1-1; DNA: TGTGCCAGCAGCTTGGACCAGGGGTACACTGAAGCTTTCTTT; CDR3: CASSLDQGYTEAFF
size: .; V: TRBV7-6; D: .; J: TRBJ1-6; DNA: TGTGCCAGCAGCGATGAGAGGCCCGGGGGACCAATTAGGAATTCACCCCTCCACTTT; CDR3: CASSDERPGGPIRNSPLHF
size: .; V: TRBV7-2; D: TRBD2; J: TRBJ2-1; DNA: TGTGCCAGCAGCTTATATCCCCTAGCGGGGGCCAGCAATGAGCAGTTCTTC; CDR3: CASSLYPLAGASNEQFF
size: .; V: TRBV5-6; D: TRBD1; J: TRBJ2-7; DNA: TGTGCCAGCAGCTTGGGGACAGGGTTCAGCGAGCAGTACTTC; CDR3: CASSLGTGFSEQYF
size: once; V: TRBV30; D: .; J: TRBJ1-6; DNA: TGTGCCTGGAGTGGACCTAGCTGGGGGACAAATTCACCCCTCCACTTT; CDR3: CAWSGPSWGTNSPLHF
size: .; V: TRBV5-1; D: TRBD1; J: TRBJ1-6; DNA: TGCGCCAGCAGCGCCCTCCCGGGACAGGGAAGGTCACCCCTCCACTTT; CDR3: CASSALPGQGRSPLHF
size: .; V: TRBV25-1; D: TRBD1; J: TRBJ1-4; DNA: TGTGCCAGCAGTGGGACAGGGGAAAAACTGTTTTTT; CDR3: CASSGTGEKLFF
size: .; V: TRBV11-3; D: TRBD2; J: TRBJ2-1; DNA: TGTGCCAGCAGCTTAGCCCTAGCGGGGGGGCTCAATGAGCAGTTCTTC; CDR3: CASSLALAGGLNEQFF
size: .; V: TRBV6-7; D: .; J: TRBJ1-3; DNA: TGTGCCAGCAGTTACACAGGGAAAGGGTCTGGAAACACCATATATTTT; CDR3: CASSYTGKGSGNTIYF
size: .; V: TRBV7-3; D: TRBD1; J: TRBJ1-1; DNA: TGTGCCAGCAGCTCCCAAGCGCAGGGGGCTAACACTGAAGCTTTCTTT; CDR3: CASSSQAQGANTEAFF
size: .; V: TRBV11-2; D: .; J: TRBJ2-3; DNA: TGTGCCAGCAGCTTATATGTCCAGGAAGATACGCAGTATTTT; CDR3: CASSLYVQEDTQYF
size: .; V: TRBV7-2; D: .; J: TRBJ2-2; DNA: TGTGCCAGCAGCTTATGGCCGGGAGCGAACACCGGGGAGCTGTTTTTT; CDR3: CASSLWPGANTGELFF
size: .; V: TRBV5-1; D: TRBD1; J: TRBJ2-5; DNA: TGCGCCAGCAGCCCCAGTTCACAGGGGTTCCTTGAGACCCAGTACTTC; CDR3: CASSPSSQGFLETQYF
size: .; V: TRBV19; D: TRBD2; J: TRBJ2-1; DNA: TGTGCCAGTAGGGACTTAGGACTAGCGGATTACAATGAGCAGTTCTTC; CDR3: CASRDLGLADYNEQFF
size: .; V: TRBV13; D: TRBD1; J: TRBJ1-5; DNA: TGTGCCAGCAGCTTAACATCAGGGGGCGGTCAGCCCCAGCATTTT; CDR3: CASSLTSGGGQPQHF
size: .; V: TRBV18; D: .; J: TRBJ1-5; DNA: TGTGCCAGCTCCTGGGGACAATATAGCAATCAGCCCCAGCATTTT; CDR3: CASSWGQYSNQPQHF
size: .; V: TRBV19; D: .; J: TRBJ2-7; DNA: TGTGCCAGTAGTATAGACCTCGAGGATCACGAGCAGTACTTC; CDR3: CASSIDLEDHEQYF
size: .; V: TRBV27; D: .; J: TRBJ2-6; DNA: TGTGCCAGCAGTTTCGCAGGGGCCCTACCCTCTGGGGCCAACGTCCTGACTTTC; CDR3: CASSFAGALPSGANVLTF